Shown below are 9 T cell receptor beta chains from a single sample sequenced in a study of control samples from healthy donors and cancer patients (dated by TCRdb to the early 2020s). Libraries were built with the immunoSEQ multiplex PCR assay. TCRdb provides this immuneACCESS table in a form limited to in-frame rearrangements. Some clones are lacking; in checked studies, under half of them reflect an unresolved V gene, and why the rest are absent is not known. This sample lists about 93,000 clones; around 89% were detected once. Roughly 14% of the sample belongs to the ten largest clones. Sequenced input: blood. The source of these receptors is a woman in her 70s in good health.

The rearrangement uses TRBV11-1 and TRBJ2-3; D might be TRBD2 (5 bases). V was clipped by 5 bases and J by 1 base, with 10 bases between them. From germline, CDR1 is SGHAT and CDR2 FQDESV (reference sequence). The CDR3 extends over 14 amino acids. The CDR3 region is CASSPAGRTDTQYF. The DNA for the CDR3 is TGTGCCAGCAGCCCTGCGGGTCGCACAGATACGCAGTATTTT.

This clone has just a few counts. This chain connects TRBV19 to TRBJ1-2; tentatively, D is TRBD1 (6 bases). Germline CDR1 reads LNHDA; CDR2 reads SQIVND (reference sequence). Trimming left V 5 bases short and J 4 bases short, with 20 bases between. This CDR3 contains 16 residues. The CDR3 loop is CASSPPIGRGAYGYTF. The CDR3, as DNA: TGTGCCAGTAGTCCCCCCATTGGCAGGGGAGCCTATGGCTACACCTTC. Complete variable domain (other parts from reference TRBV19 and TRBJ1-2): DGGITQSPKYLFRKEGQNVTLSCEQNLNHDAMYWYRQDPGQGLRLIYYSQIVNDFQKGDIAEGYSVSREKKESFPLTVTSAQKNPTAFYLCASSPPIGRGAYGYTFGSGTRLTVV.

This chain uses TRBV5-4 with TRBJ2-1; D is unresolved. The length of the CDR3 is 15 residues. V was shortened by 2 bases and J by 3 bases, with 12 bases between the two germline ends. Germline CDR1 is SGHNT and CDR2 is YYREEE (reference sequence). CDR3 residues: CASSFGPRRYNEQFF. The CDR3 DNA is TGTGCCAGCAGCTTTGGCCCCAGGCGCTACAATGAGCAGTTCTTC.

V and J are TRBV12-3 or TRBV12-4 and TRBJ2-1, with D unclear. This CDR3 has 12 residues. V was trimmed by 3 bases and J by 9 bases, leaving 9 bases between them. The CDR3 sequence is CASSFSGVEQFF. For the CDR3, the DNA is TGTGCCAGCAGTTTCTCCGGAGTTGAGCAGTTCTTC.

This chain links TRBV7-3 with TRBJ2-3; possible D gene TRBD2, 5 bases. V lost 8 bases, J lost 0 bases, and 9 bases lay in between. CDR1 is SGHTA and CDR2 is FQGTGA in the germline V gene. This CDR3 is built from 13 residues. CDR3 nucleotides: TGTGCCAGCGGGCCGGGAAGCACAGATACGCAGTATTTT. As protein: CASGPGSTDTQYF.

This chain uses TRBV7-6 with TRBJ2-1, with 8 nucleotides matching TRBD2. The CDR3 length is 15 residues. V lost 4 bases, J lost 5 bases, and 7 bases stayed unmatched. Germline V gene data show CDR1 as SGHVS and CDR2 as FNYEAQ. CDR3 in DNA: TGTGCCAGCAGCTCCCCCGGAGCGGGGGACAATGAGCAGTTCTTC. As protein: CASSSPGAGDNEQFF.

The chain links TRBV30 to TRBJ1-5; D unresolved. CDR1 is GTSNPN and CDR2 is SVGIG in the germline V gene (reference sequence). Between the trimmed V and J ends, which lost 0 bases and 1 base, there was a span of 10 bases. The CDR3 totals 15 residues. CDR3 loop: CAWSVRSISNQPQHF. CDR3 coding DNA: TGTGCCTGGAGTGTACGATCAATCAGCAATCAGCCCCAGCATTTT. Full variable domain (remainder filled in from reference TRBV30 and TRBJ1-5): SQTIHQWPATLVQPVGSPLSLECTVEGTSNPNLYWYRQAAGRGLQLLFYSVGIGQISSEVPQNLSASRPQDRQFILSSKKLLLSDSGFYLCAWSVRSISNQPQHFGDGTRLSIL.

The rearrangement links TRBV27 to TRBJ2-7, with a possible D match to TRBD1 (5 bases). Germline values: CDR1 MNHEY, CDR2 SMNVEV (reference sequence). This CDR3 is 14 amino acids long. The V and J ends lost 2 bases and 7 bases respectively, with 15 bases between them. As DNA, the CDR3 is TGTGCCAGCAGTTTAAAACAGGCCCGACGAGAGCAGTACTTC. It is translated as CASSLKQARREQYF.

This sequence joins TRBV20-1 and TRBJ2-1; D is perhaps TRBD1 (6 bases). CDR1 and CDR2 from the germline V gene are DFQATT and SNEGSKA (reference sequence). The ends were cut back, 3 bases at V and 4 bases at J, with 13 bases in the middle. The CDR3 consists of 14 residues. In nucleotides, the CDR3 is TGCAGTGCTAGTGTACAGGGACGGTACAATGAGCAGTTCTTC. Translated, it gives CSASVQGRYNEQFF.